Listed below are T cell receptor beta chains from one sample, sequenced in a study of T cells in Graves' hyperthyroidism and ophthalmopathy. TCRdb re-called the multiplex PCR reads with MiXCR, one entry per CDR3 protein. The data hold fewer than 650,000 distinct CDR3 sequences, with approximately 15% observed a single time. Sequenced: blood. Every receptor here comes from a woman between 25 and 40 years old with Graves' hyperthyroidism that later progressed to Graves' ophthalmopathy. Both conserved end residues are part of each CDR3. The D gene is left open where the match is weak. Clone size is shown for a subset of rows, as once, few, many or a class of expanded clone.

D,size,V,J,CDR3,DNA
.,many,TRBV14,TRBJ1-1,CASSQSANTEAFF,TGTGCCAGCAGCCAATCTGCGAACACTGAAGCTTTCTTT
TRBD2,.,TRBV5-4,TRBJ2-7,CASSSPGGARYEQYF,TGTGCCAGCAGCTCCCCCGGGGGGGCGCGCTACGAGCAGTACTTC
.,many,TRBV2,TRBJ2-1,CASSETRGNEQFF,TGTGCCAGCAGTGAGACCCGTGGGAATGAGCAGTTCTTC
.,few,TRBV28,TRBJ2-2,CASSFLGGNTGELFF,TGTGCCAGCAGTTTTTTGGGGGGGAACACCGGGGAGCTGTTTTTT
.,many,TRBV10-3,TRBJ1-6,CAISGSLLENSPLHF,TGTGCCATCAGCGGGTCCCTTCTTGAGAATTCACCCCTCCACTTT
.,few,TRBV12-3/TRBV12-4,TRBJ1-1,CASSLHRQGWAEAFF,TGTGCCAGCAGTTTACACCGGCAGGGGTGGGCTGAAGCTTTCTTT
.,many,TRBV20-1,TRBJ1-2,CSARAKGGAYGYTF,TGCAGTGCTAGAGCTAAGGGAGGGGCCTATGGCTACACCTTC
.,.,TRBV3-1,TRBJ1-1,CASSQGAGAGDDTEAFF,TGTGCCAGCAGCCAAGGAGCAGGGGCAGGGGATGACACTGAAGCTTTCTTT
TRBD1,many,TRBV25-1,TRBJ1-1,CASSEPTGVNTEAFF,TGTGCCAGCAGTGAACCGACAGGGGTGAACACTGAAGCTTTCTTT
.,many,TRBV7-2,TRBJ2-1,CASSLDSRSNEQFF,TGTGCCAGCAGCTTAGACTCCCGCAGCAATGAGCAGTTCTTC
TRBD2,many,TRBV7-2,TRBJ2-1,CASSWTGTSVRYEQFF,TGTGCCAGCAGCTGGACTGGGACTAGCGTGAGGTATGAGCAGTTCTTC
.,many,TRBV12-3/TRBV12-4,TRBJ1-5,CASSSPGSSNQPQHF,TGTGCCAGCAGCTCCCCTGGATCGAGCAATCAGCCCCAGCATTTT
.,.,TRBV20-1,TRBJ1-1,CSAQSTLIMNTEAFF,TGCAGTGCCCAGTCGACCCTGATCATGAACACTGAAGCTTTCTTT
.,many,TRBV12-3/TRBV12-4,TRBJ1-1,CASSEGGTEAFF,TGTGCCAGCAGCGAGGGAGGCACTGAAGCTTTCTTT